The 29 T cell receptor beta chains below were found in one sample sequenced in a study of shared clonotypes between healthy human individuals. Assay: immunoSEQ multiplex PCR; the TCRdb copy retains only in-frame clones and omits some. The sample holds 2 million or so clones; approximately 95% are singletons and the top ten take 0.13%. Sequenced sample: naive CD4+ T cells sorted from blood. Indicated subset: CD45RA+ positively selected. All receptors come from a man younger than 35 in good health.

This clone appeared a single time. This chain links TRBV7-2 with TRBJ1-5, with 7 bases matching TRBD1. V gave up 5 bases and J gave up 3 bases; unmatched junction bases: 7. This CDR3 spans 15 amino acids. Germline-derived CDR1 and CDR2 are SGHTA and FQGNSA. The CDR3: CASSPVTGINQPQHF. Here the CDR3 DNA reads TGTGCCAGCAGCCCAGTGACAGGGATCAATCAGCCCCAGCATTTT.

This clone has just one count. V usage is TRBV18 and J usage is TRBJ1-2, with D perhaps TRBD1 (5 bases). The length of the CDR3 is 14 residues. Germline loops: CDR1 KGHSH, CDR2 LQKENI. Trimming took 0 bases from V and 8 from J, leaving 13 bases between them. DNA for the CDR3: TGTGCCAGCTCACCACCGGGGGACCTCTCGGGCTACACCTTC. Its translation is CASSPPGDLSGYTF.

Note on this clone: At the DNA level, this CDR3 is encoded by other sequences in the same sample as well. This chain uses TRBV7-9 with TRBJ2-1, with 8 bases that match TRBD1. Per germline, CDR1 SEHNR and CDR2 FQNEAQ (reference sequence). With 1 base clipped from V and 6 bases from J, the junction kept 2 bases outside the gene matches. This CDR3 is 14 amino acids long. CDR3 in amino acids: CASSLGTGINEQFF. CDR3 nucleotide sequence: TGTGCCAGCAGCTTAGGGACAGGGATCAATGAGCAGTTCTTC.

This chain's CDR3 is CASSPPSSREQYF. The CDR3 DNA is TGTGCCAGCTCACCACCAAGTTCTCGGGAGCAGTACTTC. The chain combines TRBV18 with TRBJ2-7; D is unclear. Trimming left V 0 bases short and J 7 bases short, with 10 bases between. Germline values: CDR1 KGHSH, CDR2 LQKENI. This CDR3 has 13 residues.

About this clone: Other DNA sequences within the sample encode an identical CDR3. CDR3 protein: CSARGGDGYTF. CDR3 bases: TGCAGTGCTAGGGGCGGGGATGGCTACACCTTC. The chain combines TRBV20-1 with TRBJ1-2; no definite D call. The CDR3 spans 11 residues. Trimming took 3 bases from V and 6 from J, leaving 8 bases between them. Germline V gene lookup returns CDR1 DFQATT and CDR2 SNEGSKA (reference sequence).

V gene TRBV18 combines with J gene TRBJ2-1; 12 nucleotides match TRBD2. The CDR3 has 16 amino acids. V shed 3 bases, J shed 8 bases, and the junction held 8 bases outside the gene matches. Germline V lookup: CDR1 KGHSH, CDR2 LQKENI. In nucleotides, the CDR3 is TGTGCCAGCTCACCGGCCCTAGCGGGAGGGCCTGATGAGCAGTTCTTC. It translates to CASSPALAGGPDEQFF. The full variable domain, its missing parts supplied by reference TRBV18 and TRBJ2-1, is NAGVMQNPRHLVRRRGQEARLRCSPMKGHSHVYWYRQLPEEGLKFMVYLQKENIIDESGMPKERFSAEFPKEGPSILRIQQVVRGDSAAYFCASSPALAGGPDEQFFGPGTRLTVL.

The gene calls are TRBV5-1 and TRBJ2-3; D call uncertain. V was shortened by 0 bases and J by 4 bases, with 9 bases between the two germline ends. The length of the CDR3 is 14 residues. In germline, CDR1 is SGHRS, CDR2 YFSETQ. In DNA form, the CDR3 reads TGCGCCAGCAGCTTGGATTACCCAGCAGATACGCAGTATTTT. Protein sequence: CASSLDYPADTQYF.

The chain employs TRBV11-3 and TRBJ2-1; 11 bases match TRBD1. Unmatched junction bases numbered 4, after V lost 3 bases and J lost 6 bases. From germline, CDR1 is SGHNT and CDR2 YENEEA. The CDR3 sequence is 15 residues long. CDR3 in amino acids: CASSFGQGALNEQFF. DNA of the CDR3: TGTGCCAGCAGCTTCGGACAGGGGGCCCTCAATGAGCAGTTCTTC.

The sample holds one count of this clone. V and J are TRBV6-5 and TRBJ1-1; no reliable D call. Germline-derived CDR1 and CDR2 are MNHEY and SVGAGI. This CDR3 region has 16 residues. V lost 0 bases and J lost 0, with 11 bases in between. CDR3 nucleotides: TGTGCCAGCAGTTACTCGATTGGGTTCATGAACACTGAAGCTTTCTTT. Translation: CASSYSIGFMNTEAFF.

In DNA, the CDR3 is TGTGCCTGGACGTGGGGGGAGGGTAATTCACCCCTCCACTTT. Its translation: CAWTWGEGNSPLHF. The chain uses TRBV30 and TRBJ1-6, with a tentative D call TRBD1 (5 bases). CDR1 is GTSNPN, CDR2 SVGIG, per germline (reference sequence). Trimming took off 4 bases at V and 6 bases at J, with 13 bases between the two ends. The CDR3 runs to 14 residues.

The chain employs TRBV19 and TRBJ1-2, with 9 bases aligning to TRBD1. The CDR3 is 17 residues long. The V gene's germline CDR1 is LNHDA and CDR2 SQIVND (reference sequence). V lost 1 base and J lost 2; bases outside the gene matches: 8. CDR3 DNA sequence: TGTGCCAGTAGTATAGCATCCGGGACAGGGACAAACTATGGCTACACCTTC. Translating gives CASSIASGTGTNYGYTF.

The V call is TRBV5-1, the J call TRBJ2-7; weak D call: TRBD1 (6 bases). The CDR3 contains 13 residues. Trimming left V 4 bases short and J 3 bases short, with 11 bases between. Germline V lookup: CDR1 SGHRS, CDR2 YFSETQ. CDR3 region: CASSAGQHYEQYF. For the CDR3, the DNA is TGCGCCAGCAGCGCAGGACAGCACTACGAGCAGTACTTC.

This chain joins TRBV6-1 and TRBJ1-1, with a possible D match to TRBD1 (5 bases). The CDR3 has 12 amino acids. Germline CDR1 MNHNS, CDR2 SASEGT. Trimming pared 2 bases from V and 10 bases from J, leaving 11 bases between. DNA for the CDR3: TGTGCCAGCAGTGAACGCGCAGGGAGAGCTTTCTTT. It codes for CASSERAGRAFF.

This clone is a singleton in its sample. V is TRBV27 and J is TRBJ1-1, with 11 nucleotides matching TRBD1. CDR3 length: 17 residues. Trimming took 8 bases from V and 4 from J; bases not matched to a gene: 15. Germline V gives CDR1 MNHEY, CDR2 SMNVEV (reference sequence). Written as DNA, the CDR3 is TGTGCCAGCGGCGCTTCACCACCGGGACAGGGGGGCACTGAAGCTTTCTTT. It codes for CASGASPPGQGGTEAFF.

This chain connects TRBV5-1 to TRBJ1-5; no firm D call. Trimming pared 2 bases from V and 1 base from J, leaving 10 bases between. The CDR3 runs 15 residues. Germline CDR1 and CDR2: SGHRS and YFSETQ. CDR3 bases: TGCGCCAGCAGCTTTGACGCGGAAAGCAATCAGCCCCAGCATTTT. Translated: CASSFDAESNQPQHF. The full variable domain, completed using reference TRBV5-1 and TRBJ1-5, is KAGVTQTPRYLIKTRGQQVTLSCSPISGHRSVSWYQQTPGQGLQFLFEYFSETQRNKGNFPGRFSGRQFSNSRSEMNVSTLELGDSALYLCASSFDAESNQPQHFGDGTRLSIL.

The J gene is TRBJ2-5, the V gene TRBV11-3; D perhaps matches TRBD1 (6 bases). The CDR3 is 16 residues long. Germline V gene lookup returns CDR1 SGHNT and CDR2 YENEEA. V was clipped by 5 bases and J by 1 base, with 17 bases between them. The CDR3 loop is CASSQRAQGTQETQYF. In nucleotides, the CDR3 is TGTGCCAGCAGCCAAAGAGCCCAGGGGACCCAAGAGACCCAGTACTTC. The full variable domain, its missing parts supplied by reference TRBV11-3 and TRBJ2-5, is EAGVVQSPRYKIIEKKQPVAFWCNPISGHNTLYWYLQNLGQGPELLIRYENEEAVDDSQLPKDRFSAERLKGVDSTLKIQPAELGDSAVYLCASSQRAQGTQETQYFGPGTRLLVL.

The chain couples TRBV2 to TRBJ2-3, with D maybe TRBD2 (5 bases). Germline CDR1 and CDR2: SNHLY and FYNNEI. The length of the CDR3 is 14 residues. Trimming took 6 bases from V and 4 from J, leaving 14 bases between them. The CDR3, as DNA: TGTGCCAGCAGACTAGATTTGGGAGCAGATACGCAGTATTTT. Amino acids: CASRLDLGADTQYF. Drawing the rest from reference TRBV2 and TRBJ2-3, the complete variable domain is EPEVTQTPSHQVTQMGQEVILRCVPISNHLYFYWYRQILGQKVEFLVSFYNNEISEKSEIFDDQFSVERPDGSNFTLKIRSTKLEDSAMYFCASRLDLGADTQYFGPGTRLTVL.

In DNA form, the CDR3 reads TGTGCCAGCAGTGAAGCGAGGAATGAAAAACTGTTTTTT. It yields the protein CASSEARNEKLFF. This chain links TRBV2 with TRBJ1-4; D remains ambiguous. The CDR3 totals 13 residues. V was cut by 0 bases and J by 5 bases, with 4 bases left in between. CDR1 is SNHLY, CDR2 FYNNEI, per germline.

This chain connects TRBV2 to TRBJ2-7, with D hard to call. CDR1 and CDR2 (germline): SNHLY, FYNNEI. The length of the CDR3 is 11 residues. Trimming removed 7 bases from V and 9 bases from J, with 13 bases in between. The CDR3 protein is CASTYDKGQYF. The CDR3, as DNA: TGTGCCAGCACCTACGATAAAGGGCAGTACTTC.

The chain uses TRBV5-6 and TRBJ1-4; no reliable D call. Germline CDR1 reads SGHDT; CDR2 reads YYEEEE. V was clipped by 6 bases and J by 0 bases, with 9 bases between them. The CDR3 totals 14 residues. CDR3 loop: CASNAYATNEKLFF. Written as DNA, the CDR3 is TGTGCCAGCAACGCCTATGCAACTAATGAAAAACTGTTTTTT. Full variable domain (missing parts from reference TRBV5-6 and TRBJ1-4): DAGVTQSPTHLIKTRGQQVTLRCSPKSGHDTVSWYQQALGQGPQFIFQYYEEEERQRGNFPDRFSGHQFPNYSSELNVNALLLGDSALYLCASNAYATNEKLFFGSGTQLSVL.

This rearrangement joins TRBV29-1 to TRBJ2-1; D call uncertain. Trimming pared 4 bases from V and 4 bases from J, leaving 14 bases between. Germline values: CDR1 SQVTM, CDR2 ANQGSEA. This CDR3 contains 14 residues. The CDR3 spells CSVALPGPYNEQFF. CDR3 in DNA: TGCAGCGTTGCCCTCCCCGGGCCGTACAATGAGCAGTTCTTC.

V is TRBV4-1 and J is TRBJ2-5, with D possibly TRBD1 on 6 matching bases. Germline assignment: CDR1 MGHRA and CDR2 YSYEKL. CDR3 length: 17 amino acids. V dropped 0 bases and J dropped 5 bases, with 19 bases sitting between them. The CDR3 DNA is TGCGCCAGCAGCCAAGATTCGGCAGGGGCGTTGGGGGAGACCCAGTACTTC. The encoded protein is CASSQDSAGALGETQYF.

CDR3 protein: CASSPLAGASYNEQFF. CDR3 DNA: TGTGCCAGCAGCCCTCTAGCGGGGGCCTCATACAATGAGCAGTTCTTC. V gene TRBV5-6 combines with J gene TRBJ2-1, with 10 positions matching TRBD2. This CDR3 spans 16 amino acids. Germline loops: CDR1 SGHDT, CDR2 YYEEEE. V trimming: 4 bases; J trimming: 4 bases; junction bases outside the gene matches: 8.

The J gene is TRBJ2-7, the V gene TRBV6-1; D is undetermined. Deletions cut 6 bases from V and 9 bases from J, with 9 bases between. Germline V gene data show CDR1 as MNHNS and CDR2 as SASEGT. The length of the CDR3 is 10 residues. This CDR3 is CASRGWGQYF. In nucleotides, the CDR3 is TGTGCCAGCAGAGGCTGGGGGCAGTACTTC.

The V and J genes are TRBV29-1 and TRBJ2-1; D may correspond to TRBD1 or TRBD2 (6 bases each). V lost 5 bases, J lost 9 bases, and 17 bases lay in between. CDR3 length: 13 amino acids. Per germline, CDR1 SQVTM and CDR2 ANQGSEA. CDR3 sequence (DNA): TGCAGCGTTAGGATGGGGGGCCTGAGTGAGCAGTTCTTC. Residues: CSVRMGGLSEQFF.

J is TRBJ2-2 and V is TRBV6-5; TRBD2 matches 8 bases. This CDR3 comprises 15 residues. V lost 4 bases, J lost 3 bases, and 4 bases stayed unmatched. In germline, CDR1 is MNHEY, CDR2 SVGAGI. Written as DNA, the CDR3 is TGTGCCAGCAGTTCCAGCGGGGGCGACACCGGGGAGCTGTTTTTT. As protein: CASSSSGGDTGELFF.

The rearrangement uses TRBV5-1 and TRBJ1-4; 7 nucleotides match TRBD1. This CDR3 spans 14 amino acids. V lost 0 bases and J lost 7; bases outside the gene matches: 3. The V gene's germline CDR1 is SGHRS and CDR2 YFSETQ. CDR3 sequence: CASSLGYRGEKLFF. The DNA for the CDR3 is TGCGCCAGCAGCTTGGGGTACAGGGGTGAAAAACTGTTTTTT.

This sequence joins TRBV29-1 and TRBJ2-1; 10 bases line up with TRBD2. V was pared by 3 bases and J by 8 bases, with 10 bases of the junction left unmatched. The germline gives CDR1 SQVTM, CDR2 ANQGSEA. This CDR3 comprises 15 residues. The CDR3 nucleotides are TGCAGCGTTGAGGTGGCTAGCGGGAGTATCTATGAGCAGTTCTTC. As protein: CSVEVASGSIYEQFF.

The V call is TRBV5-6, the J call TRBJ2-7; 13 positions agree with TRBD2. Germline-derived CDR1 and CDR2 are SGHDT and YYEEEE. V dropped 3 bases and J dropped 5; count of bases not matched to a gene: 14. The CDR3 consists of 18 residues. The CDR3 nucleotides read TGTGCCAGCAGCTCAAACCCGGGACTAGCGGGAAGAGGGAACGAGCAGTACTTC. Its protein product is CASSSNPGLAGRGNEQYF.